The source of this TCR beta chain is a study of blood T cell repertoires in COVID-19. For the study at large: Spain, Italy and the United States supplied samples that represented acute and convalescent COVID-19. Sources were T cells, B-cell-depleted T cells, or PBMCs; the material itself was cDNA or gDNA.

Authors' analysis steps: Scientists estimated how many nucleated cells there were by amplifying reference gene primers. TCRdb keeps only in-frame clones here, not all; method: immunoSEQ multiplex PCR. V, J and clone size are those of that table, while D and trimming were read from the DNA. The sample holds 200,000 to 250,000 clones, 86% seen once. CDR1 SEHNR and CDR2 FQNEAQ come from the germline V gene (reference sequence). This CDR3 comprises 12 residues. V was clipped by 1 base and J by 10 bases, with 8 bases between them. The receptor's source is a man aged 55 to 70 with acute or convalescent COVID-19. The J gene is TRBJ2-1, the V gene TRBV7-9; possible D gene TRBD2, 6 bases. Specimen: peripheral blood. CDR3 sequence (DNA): TGTGCCAGCAGCTTAGGCGGGATGGAGCAGTTCTTC. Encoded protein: CASSLGGMEQFF.